One sample yielded the 29 T cell receptor beta chains listed below, sequenced in a study of control samples from healthy donors and cancer patients. The method was immunoSEQ multiplex PCR; TCRdb's version includes in-frame clones alone and lacks a portion of them. The sample contains approximately 130,000 clones, roughly 84% of which appear only once. The sequenced sample was blood. The origin of the receptors is a man aged 35-49 years in good health.

The CDR3 region is CASSHMTGGYGYTF. The CDR3 nucleotides read TGTGCCAGCAGCCATATGACAGGTGGCTATGGCTACACCTTC. The chain carries TRBV3-1 (or the pseudogene TRBV3-2) and TRBJ1-2; TRBD1 is a possible D gene (6 bases). The CDR3 length is 14 residues. The germline gives CDR1 LGHDT, CDR2 YNNKEL (reference sequence). The ends were cut back, 3 bases at V and 4 bases at J, with 12 bases in the middle.

CDR3 sequence reads: CASSLVRSGTGQETQYF. CDR3 coding DNA: TGTGCCAGCAGCTTGGTCCGGAGCGGGACCGGGCAAGAGACCCAGTACTTC. The chain couples TRBV5-6 to TRBJ2-5, with 7 bases lining up with TRBD2. The germline CDR1 and CDR2 sequences are SGHDT and YYEEEE. Trimming cost V 0 bases and J 2 bases; bases outside gene matches: 10. The CDR3 has 17 residues.

The chain links TRBV10-3 to TRBJ1-2, with D perhaps TRBD1 (6 bases). Germline V gives CDR1 ENHRY, CDR2 SYGVKD. V shed 4 bases and J shed 12 bases, with 18 bases lying between them. There are 13 residues in the CDR3. The DNA for the CDR3 is TGTGCCATCAGTGGACCAGACAGGTTGTGGAACACCTTC. This sequence encodes CAISGPDRLWNTF.

The chain has TRBV24-1 and TRBJ2-3; D gene unclear. Germline V gene lookup returns CDR1 KGHDR and CDR2 SFDVKD. V was pared by 5 bases and J by 5 bases, with 7 bases between. CDR3 length: 12 residues. In nucleotides, the CDR3 is TGTGCCACCAGTGGTCCGATAGATACGCAGTATTTT. Its translation is CATSGPIDTQYF.

As regards this clone: Other DNA sequences in the same sample also yield this CDR3. The chain couples TRBV11-3 to TRBJ2-7; D possibly corresponds to TRBD2 (7 bases). Germline CDR1 reads SGHNT; CDR2 reads YENEEA. The CDR3 spans 13 residues. Trimming took 1 base from V and 7 from J, leaving 11 bases between them. CDR3 in DNA: TGTGCCAGCAGCTTAGGGGGGGGGCGGGAGCAGTACTTC. Amino acid sequence: CASSLGGGREQYF.

On this clone itself: The same CDR3 is also encoded by other DNA sequences in this sample. The V call is TRBV7-2, the J call TRBJ2-7, with 11 bases identical to TRBD2. V lost 1 base, J lost 6 bases, and 5 bases stayed unmatched. Germline values: CDR1 SGHTA, CDR2 FQGNSA. The CDR3 extends over 15 amino acids. CDR3 loop: CASSLDLAGGREQYF. The CDR3 DNA reads as TGTGCCAGCAGCTTAGACCTAGCGGGGGGACGCGAGCAGTACTTC. The whole variable domain, remainder taken from reference TRBV7-2 and TRBJ2-7, is GAGVSQSPSNKVTEKGKDVELRCDPISGHTALYWYRQSLGQGLEFLIYFQGNSAPDKSGLPSDRFSAERTGGSVSTLTIQRTQQEDSAVYLCASSLDLAGGREQYFGPGTRLTVT.

The CDR3 DNA reads as TGTGCTAGTGCTGGAGGGGGACGGGGTGGAACTTTCTTT. Translated, it gives CASAGGGRGGTFF. This chain uses TRBV12-5 with TRBJ1-1, with D perhaps TRBD1 (6 bases). V was shortened by 7 bases and J by 12 bases, with 21 bases between the two germline ends. The CDR3 is made up of 13 amino acids. Germline CDR1 is LGHNT and CDR2 is FRNRAP. The full variable domain, rest sourced from reference TRBV12-5 and TRBJ1-1, is DARVTQTPRHKVTEMGQEVTMRCQPILGHNTVFWYRQTMMQGLELLAYFRNRAPLDDSGMPKDRFSAEMPDATLATLKIQPSEPRDSAVYFCASAGGGRGGTFFGQGTRLTVV.

This chain uses TRBV15 with TRBJ1-5; TRBD1 might be the D (6 bases). The germline V and J ends were trimmed by 0 bases and 4 bases, with 7 bases remaining between them. The CDR3 has 14 amino acids. From germline, CDR1 is LNHNV and CDR2 YYDKDF (reference sequence). The CDR3 nucleotides read TGTGCCACCAGCAGAGACAGGGGAAATCAGCCCCAGCATTTT. Its protein product is CATSRDRGNQPQHF.

This chain uses TRBV7-8 with TRBJ2-3, with TRBD1 as a possible D gene (5 bases). The CDR3 extends over 16 amino acids. Germline V gene lookup returns CDR1 SGHVS and CDR2 FQNEAQ. V lost 5 bases and J lost 0, with 15 bases in between. This CDR3 reads CASSPKDKGSTDTQYF. CDR3 sequence (DNA): TGTGCCAGCAGCCCGAAGGACAAGGGCAGCACAGATACGCAGTATTTT.

The chain recombines TRBV4-3 with TRBJ1-6; D not certain. There are 12 residues in the CDR3. V lost 2 bases, J lost 6 bases, and 2 bases lay in between. Germline V lookup: CDR1 LGHNA, CDR2 YSLEER. CDR3 sequence (DNA): TGCGCCAGCAGCCAATTTAATTCACCCCTCCACTTT. As protein: CASSQFNSPLHF.

This chain uses TRBV7-2 with TRBJ1-3; D unresolved. Germline-derived CDR1 and CDR2 are SGHTA and FQGNSA. The V end lost 3 bases, the J end lost 0 bases, and 6 bases lay between the germline ends. The CDR3 sequence is 14 residues long. As DNA, the CDR3 is TGTGCCAGCAGCTTTCTTAGCTCTGGAAACACCATATATTTT. This translates into CASSFLSSGNTIYF.

This chain connects TRBV13 to TRBJ1-4, with a weak D call TRBD1 (6 bases). CDR1 is PRHDT, CDR2 FYEKMQ, per germline (reference sequence). The V end was cut by 2 bases, the J end by 8 bases, with 15 bases between. The CDR3 runs to 15 residues. In DNA form, the CDR3 reads TGTGCCAGCAGCTTAAGAGGGGGTACAGGAGAAAAACTGTTTTTT. The encoded protein is CASSLRGGTGEKLFF.

The chain is built from TRBV7-8 and TRBJ2-7, with unresolved D. CDR3 length: 14 residues. Germline CDR1 is SGHVS and CDR2 is FQNEAQ. V was trimmed by 1 base and J by 4 bases, leaving 11 bases between them. This CDR3 is CASSLDWVRYEQYF. CDR3 bases: TGTGCCAGCAGCTTAGATTGGGTGAGGTACGAGCAGTACTTC.

This rearrangement joins TRBV7-5 to TRBJ2-3; the D segment call TRBD2 is taken from the table without a DNA check. TRBV7-5 is given as a pseudogene. The CDR3 runs 16 residues. The CDR3 DNA reads as TGTGCCAGAAGCTTAGGTCAGGTGGGGGGGGTGGATACGCAGTATTTT. Translating gives CARSLGQVGGVDTQYF.

This clone has ten or more counts. V gene TRBV7-8 combines with J gene TRBJ1-1; D remains ambiguous. Per germline, CDR1 SGHVS and CDR2 FQNEAQ. Trimming shortened V by 0 bases and J by 4 bases, and 3 bases separated the two germline ends. The CDR3 runs to 12 residues. In DNA form, the CDR3 reads TGTGCCAGCAGCTTAGCCCCCACTGAAGCTTTCTTT. Amino acids: CASSLAPTEAFF. The whole variable domain, remainder taken from reference TRBV7-8 and TRBJ1-1, is GAGVSQSPRYKVAKRGQDVALRCDPISGHVSLFWYQQALGQGPEFLTYFQNEAQLDKSGLPSDRFFAERPEGSVSTLKIQRTQQEDSAVYLCASSLAPTEAFFGQGTRLTVV.

The chain couples TRBV19 to TRBJ1-5; D not resolved. Germline V lookup: CDR1 LNHDA, CDR2 SQIVND (reference sequence). The V gene lost 3 bases and the J gene lost 4 bases, with 7 bases spanning the gap. The CDR3 extends over 13 amino acids. In nucleotides, the CDR3 is TGTGCCAGTAGTATTAATCCTAATCAGCCCCAGCATTTT. Translation gives CASSINPNQPQHF.

This rearrangement joins TRBV2 to TRBJ1-5; unclear D gene. Germline assignment: CDR1 SNHLY and CDR2 FYNNEI. The CDR3 runs to 12 residues. Between the trimmed V and J ends, which lost 6 bases and 7 bases, there was a span of 10 bases. This CDR3 is CASRGNTQPQHF. The CDR3 DNA is TGTGCCAGCAGGGGGAACACACAGCCCCAGCATTTT.

The rearrangement joins TRBV11-3 to TRBJ2-7; 8 positions agree with TRBD2. Germline trimming cut 4 bases from V and 1 base from J; bases unmatched to any gene: 9. Germline V lookup: CDR1 SGHNT, CDR2 YENEEA. The CDR3 is 16 residues long. The CDR3 DNA is TGTGCCAGCAGCTCTAGCGGGCTTGGGTTTTCCTACGAGCAGTACTTC. Protein sequence: CASSSSGLGFSYEQYF.

The V call is TRBV27, the J call TRBJ2-7, with 11 bases that match TRBD1. J was trimmed by 9 bases and V by 3 bases; bases with no gene match: 10. CDR1 and CDR2 (germline): MNHEY, SMNVEV (reference sequence). CDR3 length: 15 residues. DNA for the CDR3: TGTGCCAGCAGTTTTGTCGGCGGACAGGGGGCCTTGCAGTACTTC. This encodes CASSFVGGQGALQYF.

This clone was observed a handful of times. The chain uses TRBV5-5 and TRBJ2-7, with 10 bases matching TRBD1. V shed 4 bases, J shed 0 bases, and the junction held 10 bases outside the gene matches. CDR3 length: 17 amino acids. Per germline, CDR1 SGHKS and CDR2 YYEKEE (reference sequence). The CDR3 sequence: CASSLIMDRGSSYEQYF. The CDR3 DNA follows: TGTGCCAGCAGCCTTATAATGGACAGGGGGAGCTCCTACGAGCAGTACTTC.

The J gene is TRBJ1-4, the V gene TRBV9; weak D call: TRBD1 (5 bases). V shed 3 bases and J shed 0 bases, with 21 bases lying between them. The germline V gene encodes CDR1 SGDLS and CDR2 YYNGEE. The CDR3 sequence is 19 residues long. The CDR3 DNA reads as TGTGCCAGCAGCGCTGCGCGGGGGGGGTTGGTAGCAACTAATGAAAAACTGTTTTTT. This gives the protein CASSAARGGLVATNEKLFF.

The rearrangement joins TRBV29-1 to TRBJ2-2, with D unclear. V was cut by 7 bases and J by 7 bases, with 7 bases left in between. CDR3 length equals 10 residues. Per the germline V gene, CDR1 is SQVTM and CDR2 is ANQGSEA. DNA of the CDR3: TGCAGCGCCCGTCGCGGGGAGCTGTTTTTT. This encodes CSARRGELFF.

This clone was recorded only once. The chain combines TRBV6-2 or TRBV6-3 with TRBJ2-1; no definite D call. The CDR3 runs 14 residues. Germline V gene data show CDR1 as MNHEY and CDR2 as SVGEGT. V lost 2 bases and J 4 bases, leaving 9 bases between the germline ends. The CDR3: CASSYVNAYNEQFF. CDR3 DNA: TGTGCCAGCAGTTACGTGAACGCATACAATGAGCAGTTCTTC.

The chain is built from TRBV29-1 and TRBJ1-1; no clear D. Trimming cost V 1 base and J 1 base, with 7 bases left between them. There are 13 residues in the CDR3. Germline CDR1 and CDR2: SQVTM and ANQGSEA. DNA of the CDR3: TGCAGCGTTGAAGGCAGGCCGAACACTGAAGCTTTCTTT. It translates to CSVEGRPNTEAFF.

The chain carries TRBV7-2 and TRBJ1-3; D not certain. The CDR3 consists of 14 residues. Germline CDR1 and CDR2: SGHTA and FQGNSA. V was clipped by 1 base and J by 3 bases, with 7 bases between them. CDR3 bases: TGTGCCAGCAGCTTAGGGGGTTTTGGAAACACCATATATTTT. Translation: CASSLGGFGNTIYF.

The chain joins TRBV2 to TRBJ1-4; TRBD1 matches at 7 bases. The CDR3 loop spans 15 amino acids. Germline CDR1 reads SNHLY; CDR2 reads FYNNEI. Trimming removed 7 bases from V and 0 bases from J; junction bases left unmatched: 5. Here the CDR3 DNA reads TGTGCCAGCAAGGCAGGGGGTGCAACTAATGAAAAACTGTTTTTT. Its translation: CASKAGGATNEKLFF.

This clone was counted between two and nine times. The chain uses TRBV4-3 and TRBJ2-6; D tentatively reads TRBD1 or TRBD2 (7 bases each). Germline CDR1 is LGHNA and CDR2 is YSLEER. V was trimmed by 0 bases and J by 4 bases, leaving 25 bases between them. CDR3 length: 21 residues. CDR3 in amino acids: CASSQDRGGRGGTGGANVLTF. The CDR3, as DNA: TGCGCCAGCAGCCAAGATCGAGGGGGCAGGGGAGGGACTGGCGGGGCCAACGTCCTGACTTTC.

Concerning this clone: At the DNA level, this CDR3 is encoded by other sequences in the same sample as well. The rearrangement uses TRBV19 and TRBJ2-2; TRBD1 agrees at 9 bases. Trimming removed 6 bases from V and 1 base from J; junction bases left unmatched: 3. This CDR3 spans 15 amino acids. Germline V gives CDR1 LNHDA, CDR2 SQIVND (reference sequence). The CDR3 DNA reads TGTGCCAGTAGGGGACAGGGCCAGAACACCGGGGAGCTGTTTTTT. This codes for CASRGQGQNTGELFF.

CDR3 in amino acids: CASSQSNRGSSLGNTIYF. The CDR3, as DNA: TGCGCCAGCAGCCAGAGCAACAGGGGCTCCTCTCTGGGAAACACCATATATTTT. The chain joins TRBV5-1 to TRBJ1-3; 7 positions agree with TRBD1. Trimming removed 4 bases from V and 4 bases from J; junction bases left unmatched: 17. CDR1 is SGHRS, CDR2 YFSETQ, per germline. This CDR3 contains 18 residues.